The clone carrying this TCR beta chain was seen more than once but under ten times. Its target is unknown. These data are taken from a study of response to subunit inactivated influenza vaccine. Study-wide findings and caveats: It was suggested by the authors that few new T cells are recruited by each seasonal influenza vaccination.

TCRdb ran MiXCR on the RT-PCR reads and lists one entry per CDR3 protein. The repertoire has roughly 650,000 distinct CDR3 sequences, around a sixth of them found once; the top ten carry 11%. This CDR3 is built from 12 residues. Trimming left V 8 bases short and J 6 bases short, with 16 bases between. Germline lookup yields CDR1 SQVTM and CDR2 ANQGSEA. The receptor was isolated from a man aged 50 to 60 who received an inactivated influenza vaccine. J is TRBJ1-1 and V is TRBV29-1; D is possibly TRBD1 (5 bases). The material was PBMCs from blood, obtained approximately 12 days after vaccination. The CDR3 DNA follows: TGCAGCTCTCTGGGGGGAGCGGCTGAAGCTTTCTTT. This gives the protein CSSLGGAAEAFF.